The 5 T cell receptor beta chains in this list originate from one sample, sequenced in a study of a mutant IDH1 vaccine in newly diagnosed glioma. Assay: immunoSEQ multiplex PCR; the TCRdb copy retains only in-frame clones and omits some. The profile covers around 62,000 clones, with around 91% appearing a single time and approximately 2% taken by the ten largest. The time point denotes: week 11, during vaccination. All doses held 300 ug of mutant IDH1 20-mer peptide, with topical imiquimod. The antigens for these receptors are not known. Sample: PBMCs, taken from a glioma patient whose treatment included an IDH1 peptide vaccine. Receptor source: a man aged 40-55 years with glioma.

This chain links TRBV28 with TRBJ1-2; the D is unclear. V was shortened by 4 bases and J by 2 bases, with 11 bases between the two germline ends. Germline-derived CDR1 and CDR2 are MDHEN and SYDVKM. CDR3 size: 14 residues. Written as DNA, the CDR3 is TGTGCCAGCAGTTCTCTCCTCCTCAACTATGGCTACACCTTC. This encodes CASSSLLLNYGYTF.

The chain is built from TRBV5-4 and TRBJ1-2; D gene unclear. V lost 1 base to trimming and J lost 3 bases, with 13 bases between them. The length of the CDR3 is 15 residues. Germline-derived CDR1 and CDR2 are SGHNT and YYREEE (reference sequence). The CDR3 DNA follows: TGTGCCAGCAGCTTGTGGTCCCTCGATTACTATGGCTACACCTTC. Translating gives CASSLWSLDYYGYTF. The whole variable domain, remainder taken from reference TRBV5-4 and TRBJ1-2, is ETGVTQSPTHLIKTRGQQVTLRCSSQSGHNTVSWYQQALGQGPQFIFQYYREEENGRGNFPPRFSGLQFPNYSSELNVNALELDDSALYLCASSLWSLDYYGYTFGSGTRLTVV.

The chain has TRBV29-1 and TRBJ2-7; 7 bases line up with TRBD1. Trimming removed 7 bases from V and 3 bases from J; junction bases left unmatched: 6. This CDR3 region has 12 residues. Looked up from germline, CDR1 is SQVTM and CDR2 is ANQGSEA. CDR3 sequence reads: CSAQGEVYEQYF. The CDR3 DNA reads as TGCAGCGCGCAGGGGGAAGTCTACGAGCAGTACTTC.

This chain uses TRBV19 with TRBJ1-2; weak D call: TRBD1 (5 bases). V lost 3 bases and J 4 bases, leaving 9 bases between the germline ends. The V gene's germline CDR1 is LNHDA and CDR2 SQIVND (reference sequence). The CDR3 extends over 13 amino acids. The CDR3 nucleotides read TGTGCCAGTAGTATTCCGGACACCTATGGCTACACCTTC. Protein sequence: CASSIPDTYGYTF.

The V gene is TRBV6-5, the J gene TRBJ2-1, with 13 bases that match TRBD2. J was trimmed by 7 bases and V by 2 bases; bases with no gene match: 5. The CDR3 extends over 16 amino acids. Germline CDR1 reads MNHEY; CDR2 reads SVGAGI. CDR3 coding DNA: TGTGCCAGCAGTTACGTGGGACTAGCGGGAAGGAATGAGCAGTTCTTC. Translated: CASSYVGLAGRNEQFF.